This TCR beta chain is from a study of shared clonotypes between healthy human individuals. J lost 10 bases, V lost 2 bases, and 5 bases had no gene match. CDR1 is MRHNA, CDR2 SNTAGT, per germline. CDR3 size: 13 residues. The assay was immunoSEQ multiplex PCR, and TCRdb's table has in-frame clones only and misses some. The data show 2,100,000 or so clones, about 94% seen once. The receptor comes from a young man in good health. V usage is TRBV6-4 and J usage is TRBJ1-1, with 9 bases identical to TRBD1. Sequenced sample: naive CD4+ T cells sorted from blood. The subset is: CD45RA+ positively selected. The CDR3 DNA reads TGTGCCAGCAGTGACAGGACAGGGGAGGCAGCTTTCTTT. It encodes CASSDRTGEAAFF.